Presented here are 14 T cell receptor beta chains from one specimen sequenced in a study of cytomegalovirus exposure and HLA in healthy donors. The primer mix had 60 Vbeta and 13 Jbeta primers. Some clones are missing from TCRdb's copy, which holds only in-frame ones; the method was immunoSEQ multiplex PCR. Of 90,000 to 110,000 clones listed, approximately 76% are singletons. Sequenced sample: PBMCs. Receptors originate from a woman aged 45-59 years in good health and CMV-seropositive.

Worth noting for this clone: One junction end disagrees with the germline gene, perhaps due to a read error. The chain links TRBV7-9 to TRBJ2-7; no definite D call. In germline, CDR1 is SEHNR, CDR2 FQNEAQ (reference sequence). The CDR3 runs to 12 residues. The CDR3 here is CSSSLGIEEQYF. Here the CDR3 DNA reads TGTTCCAGCAGCTTAGGAATCGAGGAGCAGTACTTC.

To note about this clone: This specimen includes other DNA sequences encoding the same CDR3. The CDR3 spells CASSRSAETQYF. The DNA for the CDR3 is TGTGCCAGCAGCCGGAGCGCCGAGACCCAGTACTTC. The chain joins TRBV5-4 to TRBJ2-5; D gene unclear. The CDR3 totals 12 residues. V lost 4 bases, J lost 5 bases, and 9 bases lay in between. The germline V gene has CDR1 SGHNT and CDR2 YYREEE (reference sequence).

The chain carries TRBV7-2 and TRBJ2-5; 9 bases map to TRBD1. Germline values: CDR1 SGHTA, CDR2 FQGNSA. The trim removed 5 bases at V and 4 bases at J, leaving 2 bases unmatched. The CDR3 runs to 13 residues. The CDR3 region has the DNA TGTGCCAGCAGCACAGGGGGCACAGAGACCCAGTACTTC. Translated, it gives CASSTGGTETQYF.

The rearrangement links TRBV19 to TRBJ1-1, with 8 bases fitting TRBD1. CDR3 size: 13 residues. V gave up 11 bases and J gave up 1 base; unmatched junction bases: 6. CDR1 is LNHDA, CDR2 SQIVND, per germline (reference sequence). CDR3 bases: TGTGCCGTGACAGGGGTCAAGAACACTGAAGCTTTCTTT. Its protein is CAVTGVKNTEAFF. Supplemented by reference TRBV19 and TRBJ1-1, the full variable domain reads DGGITQSPKYLFRKEGQNVTLSCEQNLNHDAMYWYRQDPGQGLRLIYYSQIVNDFQKGDIAEGYSVSREKKESFPLTVTSAQKNPTAFYLCAVTGVKNTEAFFGQGTRLTVV.

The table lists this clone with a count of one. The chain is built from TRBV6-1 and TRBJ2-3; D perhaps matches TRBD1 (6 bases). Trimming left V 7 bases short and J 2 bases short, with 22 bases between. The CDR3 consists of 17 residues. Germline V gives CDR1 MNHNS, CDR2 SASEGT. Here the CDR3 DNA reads TGTGCCAGCAATGACAGGCCCTCCCAACGACACACAGATACGCAGTATTTT. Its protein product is CASNDRPSQRHTDTQYF.

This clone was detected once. The CDR3 is CASSSTMTGGEQYF. In DNA form, the CDR3 reads TGTGCCAGCAGCTCTACCATGACAGGGGGCGAGCAGTACTTC. The rearrangement links TRBV7-2 to TRBJ2-7; 9 positions agree with TRBD1. Germline CDR1 is SGHTA and CDR2 is FQGNSA. Trimming removed 4 bases from V and 6 bases from J; junction bases left unmatched: 7. The CDR3 runs to 14 residues.

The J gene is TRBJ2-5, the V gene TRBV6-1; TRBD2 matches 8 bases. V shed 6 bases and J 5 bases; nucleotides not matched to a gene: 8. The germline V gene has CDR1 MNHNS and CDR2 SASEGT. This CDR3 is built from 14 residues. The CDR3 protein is CASSLTAGEETQYF. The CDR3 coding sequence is TGTGCCAGCAGCCTGACAGCGGGGGAGGAGACCCAGTACTTC.

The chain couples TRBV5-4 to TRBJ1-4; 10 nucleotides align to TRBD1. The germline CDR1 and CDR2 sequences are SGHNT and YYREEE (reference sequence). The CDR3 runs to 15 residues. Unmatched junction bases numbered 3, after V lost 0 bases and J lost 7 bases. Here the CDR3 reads CASSLAGQGFEKLFF. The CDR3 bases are TGTGCCAGCAGCTTGGCGGGACAGGGGTTTGAAAAACTGTTTTTT.

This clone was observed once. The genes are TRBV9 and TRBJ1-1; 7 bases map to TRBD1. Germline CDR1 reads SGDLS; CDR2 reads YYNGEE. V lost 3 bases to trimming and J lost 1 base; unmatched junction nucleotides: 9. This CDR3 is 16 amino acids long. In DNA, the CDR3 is TGTGCCAGCAGCGCGGCGACAGGGTGGTCGAACACTGAAGCTTTCTTT. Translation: CASSAATGWSNTEAFF.

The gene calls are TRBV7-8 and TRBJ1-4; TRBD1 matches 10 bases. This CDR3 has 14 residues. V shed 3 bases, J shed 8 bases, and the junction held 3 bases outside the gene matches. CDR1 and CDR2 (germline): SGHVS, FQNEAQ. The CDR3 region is CASSFGTGEEKLFF. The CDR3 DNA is TGTGCCAGCAGCTTTGGGACAGGGGAGGAAAAACTGTTTTTT.

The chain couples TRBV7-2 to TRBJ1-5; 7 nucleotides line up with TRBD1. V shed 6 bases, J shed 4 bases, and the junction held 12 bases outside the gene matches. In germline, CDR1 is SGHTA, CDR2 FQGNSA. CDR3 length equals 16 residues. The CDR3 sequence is CASSPAPDRPNQPQHF. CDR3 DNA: TGTGCCAGCAGTCCAGCCCCGGACAGGCCAAATCAGCCCCAGCATTTT. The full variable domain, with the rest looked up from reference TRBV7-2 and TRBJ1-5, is GAGVSQSPSNKVTEKGKDVELRCDPISGHTALYWYRQSLGQGLEFLIYFQGNSAPDKSGLPSDRFSAERTGGSVSTLTIQRTQQEDSAVYLCASSPAPDRPNQPQHFGDGTRLSIL.

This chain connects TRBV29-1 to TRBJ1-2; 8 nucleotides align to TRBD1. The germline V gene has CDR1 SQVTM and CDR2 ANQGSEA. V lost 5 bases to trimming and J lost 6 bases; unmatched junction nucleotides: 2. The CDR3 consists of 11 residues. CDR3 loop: CSVSGGDGYTF. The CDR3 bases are TGCAGCGTTTCAGGGGGCGATGGCTACACCTTC. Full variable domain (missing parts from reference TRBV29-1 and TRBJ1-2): SAVISQKPSRDICQRGTSLTIQCQVDSQVTMMFWYRQQPGQSLTLIATANQGSEATYESGFVIDKFPISRPNLTFSTLTVSNMSPEDSSIYLCSVSGGDGYTFGSGTRLTVV.

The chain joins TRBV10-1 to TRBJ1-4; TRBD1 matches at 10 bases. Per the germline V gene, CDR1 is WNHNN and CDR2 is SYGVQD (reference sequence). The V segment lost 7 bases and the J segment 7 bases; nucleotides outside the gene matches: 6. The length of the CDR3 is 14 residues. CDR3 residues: CASNRTGGSEKLFF. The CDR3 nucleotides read TGCGCCAGCAACCGGACAGGGGGGAGTGAAAAACTGTTTTTT.

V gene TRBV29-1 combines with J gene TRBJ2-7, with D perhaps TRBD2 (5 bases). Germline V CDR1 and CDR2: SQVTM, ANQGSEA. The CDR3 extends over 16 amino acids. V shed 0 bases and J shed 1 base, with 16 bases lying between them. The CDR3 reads CSVEDPWGESSYEQYF. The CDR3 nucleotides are TGCAGCGTTGAAGATCCCTGGGGAGAGAGTTCCTACGAGCAGTACTTC.